The 24 T cell receptor beta chains given below trace back to one sample, sequenced in a study of T cell responses to AZD1222 COVID-19 vaccine. TCRdb's copy holds only in-frame clones and misses some; the assay was immunoSEQ multiplex PCR. There are around 190,000 clones in the sample; 91% occur only once, and roughly 1.7% lies in the top ten. Sequencing was performed on peripheral blood, taken 28 days after the second AZD1222 dose. Source of these receptors: an adult who received the AZD1222 COVID-19 vaccine.

The V and J genes are TRBV3-1 (or the pseudogene TRBV3-2) and TRBJ1-2; D unresolved. Germline-derived CDR1 and CDR2 are LGHDT and YNNKEL (reference sequence). The CDR3 totals 12 residues. V dropped 2 bases and J dropped 8 bases, with 9 bases sitting between them. CDR3 region: CASSQWGEGYTF. The DNA of the CDR3 is TGTGCCAGCAGCCAATGGGGAGAGGGCTACACCTTC.

This sequence joins TRBV6-1 and TRBJ2-3; TRBD2 aligns across 11 bases. In germline, CDR1 is MNHNS, CDR2 SASEGT. V shed 3 bases and J 4 bases; nucleotides not matched to a gene: 6. This CDR3 spans 16 amino acids. The CDR3 here is CASSDRSGGAADTQYF. The DNA for the CDR3 is TGTGCCAGCAGTGACCGTAGCGGGGGGGCCGCAGATACGCAGTATTTT.

This chain links TRBV30 with TRBJ1-2; possible D gene TRBD1, 5 bases. The germline CDR1 and CDR2 sequences are GTSNPN and SVGIG (reference sequence). The CDR3 is made up of 12 amino acids. The V end was cut by 1 base, the J end by 5 bases, with 8 bases between. CDR3 loop: CAWSGGSYGYTF. Written as DNA, the CDR3 is TGTGCCTGGAGTGGGGGCAGTTATGGCTACACCTTC.

The chain couples TRBV19 to TRBJ2-7; D is perhaps TRBD1 or TRBD2 (5 bases each). The CDR3 has 16 amino acids. Trimming removed 0 bases at V and 1 base at J, with 13 bases between. Germline V gene data show CDR1 as LNHDA and CDR2 as SQIVND (reference sequence). CDR3: CASSIESGTVSYEQYF. In DNA form, the CDR3 reads TGTGCCAGTAGTATAGAGTCCGGGACGGTGTCCTACGAGCAGTACTTC.

V gene TRBV19 combines with J gene TRBJ2-7, with D maybe TRBD1 (6 bases). The CDR3 has 15 residues. Germline CDR1 and CDR2: LNHDA and SQIVND (reference sequence). With 8 bases removed from V and 5 bases from J, the gap between germline ends came to 22 bases. The CDR3 here is CASQERAGEIDEQYF. The CDR3 nucleotides read TGTGCCAGTCAGGAAAGGGCAGGGGAAATCGACGAGCAGTACTTC.

V gene TRBV19 combines with J gene TRBJ1-5; 7 bases match TRBD1. This CDR3 has 15 amino acids. Looked up from germline, CDR1 is LNHDA and CDR2 is SQIVND (reference sequence). V gave up 4 bases and J gave up 3 bases; unmatched junction bases: 6. In DNA form, the CDR3 reads TGTGCCAGTAGTAGGGGGGACAGCTACAATCAGCCCCAGCATTTT. It yields the protein CASSRGDSYNQPQHF.

The rearrangement uses TRBV21-1 and TRBJ2-7. TRBV21-1 is described as a pseudogene. The CDR3 contains 12 residues. CDR3 DNA sequence: TGTGCCAGCAGCAAAGAAGACCACGAGCAGTACTTC. It yields the protein CASSKEDHEQYF.

This chain uses TRBV11-2 with TRBJ2-7; 9 bases line up with TRBD1. This CDR3 is 15 amino acids long. V gave up 4 bases and J gave up 2 bases; unmatched junction bases: 6. Per the germline V gene, CDR1 is SGHAT and CDR2 is FQNNGV. This CDR3 reads CASSSQGARAYEQYF. CDR3 DNA sequence: TGTGCCAGCAGCTCACAGGGGGCGCGGGCCTACGAGCAGTACTTC.

The chain recombines TRBV7-9 with TRBJ2-1; D is possibly TRBD2 (5 bases). Per the germline V gene, CDR1 is SEHNR and CDR2 is FQNEAQ (reference sequence). The CDR3 runs to 14 residues. Deletions cut 2 bases from V and 1 base from J, with 6 bases between. The chain's CDR3 is CASSLPGSYNEQFF. CDR3 bases: TGTGCCAGCAGCTTACCGGGATCCTACAATGAGCAGTTCTTC.

The chain uses TRBV19 and TRBJ2-1, with D perhaps TRBD1 (5 bases). The V end was cut by 3 bases, the J end by 6 bases, with 9 bases between. Germline loops: CDR1 LNHDA, CDR2 SQIVND (reference sequence). The CDR3 loop spans 13 amino acids. CDR3 sequence (DNA): TGTGCCAGTAGTATGCGGCAGGGCAATGAGCAGTTCTTC. The encoded protein is CASSMRQGNEQFF.

The chain links TRBV2 to TRBJ2-3; 11 nucleotides line up with TRBD1. The ends lost 5 bases at V and 6 bases at J; junction bases unmatched: 7. The CDR3 contains 15 residues. Looked up from germline, CDR1 is SNHLY and CDR2 is FYNNEI. This CDR3 is CASSTGQGAGDTQYF. CDR3 in DNA: TGTGCCAGCAGTACTGGACAGGGGGCAGGGGATACGCAGTATTTT.

The chain recombines TRBV4-2 with TRBJ2-1; D unresolved. The CDR3 runs 20 residues. The germline gives CDR1 LGHNA, CDR2 YNFKEQ. Trimming cost V 0 bases and J 0 bases, with 21 bases left between them. Written as DNA, the CDR3 is TGTGCCAGCAGCCAAGAGTCCATTACAATTAGTGAAAGCTCCTACAATGAGCAGTTCTTC. Amino acid sequence: CASSQESITISESSYNEQFF.

CDR3 coding DNA: TGTGCCAGCAGCTATACTTTAGGACATCGGCAAGAGACCCAGTACTTC. Protein product: CASSYTLGHRQETQYF. V gene TRBV7-2 combines with J gene TRBJ2-5; possible D gene TRBD1, 5 bases. This CDR3 is built from 16 residues. From germline, CDR1 is SGHTA and CDR2 FQGNSA. Trimming pared 4 bases from V and 2 bases from J, leaving 17 bases between. The variable domain in full, completed from reference TRBV7-2 and TRBJ2-5, reads GAGVSQSPSNKVTEKGKDVELRCDPISGHTALYWYRQSLGQGLEFLIYFQGNSAPDKSGLPSDRFSAERTGGSVSTLTIQRTQQEDSAVYLCASSYTLGHRQETQYFGPGTRLLVL.

J is TRBJ2-7 and V is TRBV18; TRBD2 might be the D (6 bases). The CDR3 spans 11 residues. Germline V gene sequence: CDR1 KGHSH, CDR2 LQKENI. With 9 bases removed from V and 6 bases from J, the gap between germline ends came to 12 bases. CDR3 DNA: TGTGCCAGGCGGAGGGATGGCGAGCAGTACTTC. It codes for CARRRDGEQYF. Supplemented by reference TRBV18 and TRBJ2-7, the full variable domain reads NAGVMQNPRHLVRRRGQEARLRCSPMKGHSHVYWYRQLPEEGLKFMVYLQKENIIDESGMPKERFSAEFPKEGPSILRIQQVVRGDSAAYFCARRRDGEQYFGPGTRLTVT.

CDR3 residues: CASTLNRGYEQYF. The CDR3 DNA is TGTGCCAGCACCCTGAACCGTGGATACGAGCAGTACTTC. This rearrangement joins TRBV6-5 to TRBJ2-7; no clear D gene. The V gene's germline CDR1 is MNHEY and CDR2 SVGAGI. V was pared by 7 bases and J by 4 bases, with 14 bases between. CDR3 length: 13 amino acids.

The rearrangement joins TRBV29-1 to TRBJ2-7; D is perhaps TRBD1 (6 bases). Deletions cut 7 bases from V and 5 bases from J, with 12 bases between. The length of the CDR3 is 11 residues. Germline loops: CDR1 SQVTM, CDR2 ANQGSEA. The CDR3 region is CSGERGNEQYF. CDR3 nucleotide sequence: TGCAGCGGCGAAAGGGGGAACGAGCAGTACTTC.

The genes are TRBV30 and TRBJ1-1; the D gene is possibly TRBD1 (5 bases). The CDR3 contains 16 residues. Germline CDR1 GTSNPN, CDR2 SVGIG (reference sequence). Trimming shortened V by 0 bases and J by 3 bases, and 17 bases separated the two germline ends. The chain's CDR3 is CAWSVQGAGRHTEAFF. Here the CDR3 DNA reads TGTGCCTGGAGTGTACAAGGGGCCGGTCGGCACACTGAAGCTTTCTTT.

This clone was seen just once. This sequence joins TRBV7-2 and TRBJ1-1; no definite D call. V lost 1 base and J 4 bases, leaving 19 bases between the germline ends. From germline, CDR1 is SGHTA and CDR2 FQGNSA. The CDR3 covers 17 residues. CDR3 sequence: CASSLGTTLYLATEAFF. The CDR3 nucleotides are TGTGCCAGCAGCTTAGGGACCACATTGTACCTGGCCACTGAAGCTTTCTTT.

The chain joins TRBV19 to TRBJ2-3; D gene uncertain. CDR1 is LNHDA, CDR2 SQIVND, per germline (reference sequence). V was cut by 6 bases and J by 8 bases, with 18 bases left in between. This CDR3 spans 14 amino acids. The CDR3 nucleotides read TGTGCCAGTAGCCCCGGATTACTCGAGGTTACGCAGTATTTT. This encodes CASSPGLLEVTQYF. Drawing the rest from reference TRBV19 and TRBJ2-3, the complete variable domain is DGGITQSPKYLFRKEGQNVTLSCEQNLNHDAMYWYRQDPGQGLRLIYYSQIVNDFQKGDIAEGYSVSREKKESFPLTVTSAQKNPTAFYLCASSPGLLEVTQYFGPGTRLTVL.

This chain uses TRBV3-1 (or the pseudogene TRBV3-2) with TRBJ2-1; 13 nucleotides match TRBD2. CDR1 is LGHDT and CDR2 is YNNKEL in the germline V gene (reference sequence). CDR3 length: 16 amino acids. V lost 4 bases to trimming and J lost 2 bases; unmatched junction nucleotides: 2. This CDR3 is CASSRLAGGPYNEQFF. Here the CDR3 DNA reads TGTGCCAGCAGCCGACTAGCGGGGGGCCCCTACAATGAGCAGTTCTTC.

The chain links TRBV6-5 to TRBJ1-5, with 7 bases matching TRBD1. Germline assignment: CDR1 MNHEY and CDR2 SVGAGI. Losses at the gene ends were 5 bases for V and 4 bases for J; bases not matched to a gene: 5. The CDR3 loop spans 14 amino acids. CDR3 sequence (DNA): TGTGCCAGCAGTACAGGGGTCAGAAATCAGCCCCAGCATTTT. Its protein is CASSTGVRNQPQHF.

V is TRBV5-6 and J is TRBJ1-1; weak D call: TRBD1 (5 bases). The CDR3 loop spans 13 amino acids. The V end was cut by 2 bases, the J end by 5 bases, with 10 bases between. The V gene's germline CDR1 is SGHDT and CDR2 YYEEEE. CDR3 nucleotide sequence: TGTGCCAGCAGCTTCCGGGGGGTAACTGAAGCTTTCTTT. Translation gives CASSFRGVTEAFF.

The chain links TRBV2 to TRBJ1-2; TRBD1 aligns across 9 bases. The germline gives CDR1 SNHLY, CDR2 FYNNEI. The CDR3 is made up of 15 amino acids. Unmatched junction bases numbered 12, after V lost 10 bases and J lost 3 bases. CDR3 DNA sequence: TGTGCCACCTCCCGGGACAGGGCGTTAGACTATGGCTACACCTTC. It translates to CATSRDRALDYGYTF.

V and J are TRBV7-6 and TRBJ2-7; the match to TRBD1 covers 7 bases. Trimming at V came to 2 bases and at J to 7 bases, leaving 11 bases not matched to a gene. The germline gives CDR1 SGHVS, CDR2 FNYEAQ. The CDR3 is 15 amino acids. The CDR3 DNA reads as TGTGCCAGCAGCTTACAGGGGCAGGGGGTAGGGGAGCAGTACTTC. This gives the protein CASSLQGQGVGEQYF.